This passage covers 20 T cell receptor beta chains from one sample sequenced in a study of blood T cell repertoires in COVID-19. The method was immunoSEQ multiplex PCR; TCRdb's version includes in-frame clones alone and lacks a portion of them. Altogether 250,000 to 400,000 clones are present, approximately 81% being singletons, with the ten largest covering about 1.9%. Sequencing was performed on PBMCs or T cells enriched from blood (not recorded which). The receptors come from a woman in her 30s who had been exposed to COVID-19.

This sequence joins TRBV20-1 and TRBJ1-2, with unresolved D. Trimming cost V 2 bases and J 6 bases, with 7 bases left between them. CDR1 is DFQATT and CDR2 is SNEGSKA in the germline V gene (reference sequence). This CDR3 spans 11 amino acids. Written as DNA, the CDR3 is TGCAGTGCTAGACAGATGGATGGCTACACCTTC. It specifies CSARQMDGYTF.

V is TRBV29-1 and J is TRBJ2-7; 9 positions agree with TRBD1. The CDR3 covers 15 residues. Germline-derived CDR1 and CDR2 are SQVTM and ANQGSEA. J was trimmed by 4 bases and V by 4 bases; bases with no gene match: 11. The CDR3 nucleotides are TGCAGCGTTGGGGAAACCGACAGGGGGTATTACGAGCAGTACTTC. It specifies CSVGETDRGYYEQYF.

The rearrangement joins TRBV30 to TRBJ1-1; possible D gene TRBD1, 5 bases. This CDR3 contains 14 residues. CDR1 is GTSNPN and CDR2 is SVGIG in the germline V gene (reference sequence). The ends were cut back, 5 bases at V and 5 bases at J, with 18 bases in the middle. The CDR3 reads CAWQEVGGRTEAFF. Written as DNA, the CDR3 is TGTGCCTGGCAGGAAGTCGGGGGTAGAACTGAAGCTTTCTTT.

The J gene is TRBJ2-2, the V gene TRBV21-1; the D call of TRBD2 is as the table states it, not checked on the DNA. TRBV21-1 is a known pseudogene. The CDR3 length is 17 residues. CDR3 amino acids: CASSKSSGRADTGELFF. CDR3 coding DNA: TGTGCCAGCAGCAAGAGTTCAGGGAGGGCCGACACCGGGGAGCTGTTTTTT.

The gene calls are TRBV2 and TRBJ2-2, with D perhaps matching TRBD1 (5 bases). The CDR3 has 14 amino acids. Per the germline V gene, CDR1 is SNHLY and CDR2 is FYNNEI. V lost 8 bases, J lost 7 bases, and 17 bases lay in between. The CDR3: CASGAVETGGELFF. In DNA, the CDR3 is TGTGCCAGCGGGGCCGTAGAAACTGGCGGGGAGCTGTTTTTT.

V usage is TRBV28 and J usage is TRBJ1-3; tentative D call: TRBD1 (6 bases). Trimming took off 7 bases at V and 1 base at J, with 11 bases between the two ends. From germline, CDR1 is MDHEN and CDR2 SYDVKM. The CDR3 covers 14 residues. In DNA form, the CDR3 reads TGTGCCAGCAACTCCAGGGGATCTGGAAACACCATATATTTT. Its protein product is CASNSRGSGNTIYF.

V and J are TRBV6-5 and TRBJ2-1, with a tentative D call TRBD1 (5 bases). V was shortened by 6 bases and J by 8 bases, with 14 bases between the two germline ends. Germline loops: CDR1 MNHEY, CDR2 SVGAGI. CDR3 length: 13 amino acids. This chain's CDR3 is CASRTYQGDEQFF. Here the CDR3 DNA reads TGTGCCAGCAGAACTTACCAGGGCGATGAGCAGTTCTTC.

The sample holds a few counts of this clone. This chain joins TRBV5-4 and TRBJ2-1, with 8 bases matching TRBD2. There are 17 residues in the CDR3. After removal of 0 bases from V and 4 bases from J, the junction contained 9 bases not matched to a gene. Per the germline V gene, CDR1 is SGHNT and CDR2 is YYREEE (reference sequence). CDR3 bases: TGTGCCAGCAGCTTGGGGGGCACGGGAGGGGTATACAATGAGCAGTTCTTC. Encoded protein: CASSLGGTGGVYNEQFF.

This chain joins TRBV30 and TRBJ1-5, with D possibly TRBD1 on 5 matching bases. V lost 2 bases and J lost 2, with 13 bases in between. The germline V gene has CDR1 GTSNPN and CDR2 SVGIG (reference sequence). This CDR3 comprises 15 residues. The CDR3 is CAWSPAKTGNQPQHF. The CDR3 region has the DNA TGTGCCTGGAGTCCTGCGAAGACAGGCAATCAGCCCCAGCATTTT. Drawing the rest from reference TRBV30 and TRBJ1-5, the complete variable domain is SQTIHQWPATLVQPVGSPLSLECTVEGTSNPNLYWYRQAAGRGLQLLFYSVGIGQISSEVPQNLSASRPQDRQFILSSKKLLLSDSGFYLCAWSPAKTGNQPQHFGDGTRLSIL.

The rearrangement uses TRBV27 and TRBJ2-3, with 11 nucleotides matching TRBD1. With 5 bases clipped from V and 5 bases from J, the junction kept 3 bases outside the gene matches. This CDR3 has 14 amino acids. From germline, CDR1 is MNHEY and CDR2 SMNVEV (reference sequence). The CDR3 region is CASSPGQGGDTQYF. The CDR3 coding sequence is TGTGCCAGCAGTCCGGGACAGGGGGGAGATACGCAGTATTTT.

The chain uses TRBV7-9 and TRBJ2-5; TRBD2 matches 9 bases. The J segment lost 4 bases and the V segment lost 5 bases, leaving 14 bases of the junction unmatched. CDR3 length: 17 amino acids. Germline V gene sequence: CDR1 SEHNR, CDR2 FQNEAQ (reference sequence). The CDR3 region is CASSISGSQVVGETQYF. The CDR3 nucleotides are TGTGCCAGCAGCATTAGCGGGAGTCAAGTTGTTGGAGAGACCCAGTACTTC.

The sample holds a few counts of this clone. The genes are TRBV6-5 and TRBJ1-2; no clear D. Per the germline V gene, CDR1 is MNHEY and CDR2 is SVGAGI. V shed 0 bases and J shed 8 bases, with 10 bases lying between them. This CDR3 has 13 amino acids. CDR3 sequence: CASSYSRGSGYTF. The CDR3 nucleotides are TGTGCCAGCAGTTACTCGCGGGGAAGCGGCTACACCTTC.

The chain uses TRBV7-3 and TRBJ2-5; 8 bases map to TRBD1. V was clipped by 3 bases and J by 5 bases; unmatched bases: 8. This CDR3 is 15 amino acids long. Germline lookup yields CDR1 SGHTA and CDR2 FQGTGA. CDR3 coding DNA: TGTGCCAGCAGCTTGACAGGGGCCGGGATGGAGACCCAGTACTTC. This translates into CASSLTGAGMETQYF.

A note on this clone: This sample also contains other DNA sequences that code for the same CDR3. V and J are TRBV28 and TRBJ1-3; D remains unclear. The CDR3 sequence is 12 residues long. Germline loops: CDR1 MDHEN, CDR2 SYDVKM. Between the trimmed V and J ends, which lost 3 bases and 3 bases, there was a span of 3 bases. The DNA for the CDR3 is TGTGCCAGCAGTTTCTATGGAAACACCATATATTTT. This translates into CASSFYGNTIYF.

The chain links TRBV9 to TRBJ2-1, with D hard to call. The germline V and J ends were trimmed by 5 bases and 7 bases, with 7 bases remaining between them. Per the germline V gene, CDR1 is SGDLS and CDR2 is YYNGEE. The CDR3 runs to 11 residues. The CDR3 nucleotides are TGTGCCAGCAGTCGAGAAAATGAGCAGTTCTTC. Its protein product is CASSRENEQFF.

V gene TRBV19 combines with J gene TRBJ1-5; 9 nucleotides line up with TRBD1. This CDR3 spans 15 amino acids. The V and J ends lost 7 bases and 1 base, in that order; junction bases with no gene match: 5. From germline, CDR1 is LNHDA and CDR2 SQIVND (reference sequence). CDR3 residues: CASTWDRASNQPQHF. The CDR3 DNA reads TGTGCCAGTACCTGGGACAGGGCGAGCAATCAGCCCCAGCATTTT. Using reference TRBV19 and TRBJ1-5 for the parts outside the CDR3, the full variable domain is DGGITQSPKYLFRKEGQNVTLSCEQNLNHDAMYWYRQDPGQGLRLIYYSQIVNDFQKGDIAEGYSVSREKKESFPLTVTSAQKNPTAFYLCASTWDRASNQPQHFGDGTRLSIL.

V usage is TRBV29-1 and J usage is TRBJ1-3, with D perhaps matching TRBD1 (6 bases). The CDR3 extends over 12 amino acids. The germline V gene encodes CDR1 SQVTM and CDR2 ANQGSEA. Trimming removed 7 bases at V and 1 base at J, with 8 bases between. CDR3 region: CSARGSGNTIYF. The CDR3 DNA reads as TGCAGCGCCAGGGGTTCTGGAAACACCATATATTTT.

The V gene is TRBV5-1, the J gene TRBJ2-2; 8 nucleotides agree with TRBD1. After removal of 4 bases from V and 4 bases from J, the junction contained 6 bases not matched to a gene. Germline CDR1 reads SGHRS; CDR2 reads YFSETQ. This CDR3 is 15 amino acids long. The CDR3 is CASSIPTGGTGELFF. The CDR3 bases are TGCGCCAGCAGCATCCCCACAGGGGGCACCGGGGAGCTGTTTTTT.

The chain joins TRBV19 to TRBJ2-3; D uncertain. From germline, CDR1 is LNHDA and CDR2 SQIVND (reference sequence). The CDR3 runs 15 residues. The V and J ends lost 3 bases and 0 bases respectively, with 10 bases between them. CDR3 residues: CASSIPGLSTDTQYF. Here the CDR3 DNA reads TGTGCCAGTAGTATCCCAGGCCTTAGCACAGATACGCAGTATTTT. Drawing the rest from reference TRBV19 and TRBJ2-3, the complete variable domain is DGGITQSPKYLFRKEGQNVTLSCEQNLNHDAMYWYRQDPGQGLRLIYYSQIVNDFQKGDIAEGYSVSREKKESFPLTVTSAQKNPTAFYLCASSIPGLSTDTQYFGPGTRLTVL.

The gene calls are TRBV9 and TRBJ2-1; 7 nucleotides line up with TRBD1. The ends lost 4 bases at V and 1 base at J; junction bases unmatched: 5. This CDR3 has 15 residues. Germline CDR1 SGDLS, CDR2 YYNGEE. In DNA form, the CDR3 reads TGTGCCAGCAGCACAGGGGCAGGGTCCTACAATGAGCAGTTCTTC. Translating it yields CASSTGAGSYNEQFF.